Listed below are T cell receptor beta chains from one sample, sequenced in a study of blood T cell repertoires in COVID-19. Assay: immunoSEQ multiplex PCR; the TCRdb copy retains only in-frame clones and omits some. Found here are 100,000 to 150,000 clones, over 75% of them singletons; the top ten hold roughly 6.7%. Material for sequencing was peripheral blood. The receptors shown here come from an elderly man with active or convalescent COVID-19. Both conserved end residues are part of each CDR3. D genes are given only for firm matches. Clone sizes are given selectively: once, few, many, or a class where the clone is expanded.

clone size	V gene	D gene	J gene	CDR3 DNA	CDR3 protein
once	TRBV5-5	-	TRBJ2-3	TGTGCCAGCAGCTTGCGACGACAGGGCACAGATACGCAGTATTTT	CASSLRRQGTDTQYF
-	TRBV7-2	-	TRBJ2-1	TGTGCCAGCAGCTTATTCTCTGTTCCCTCCTACAATGAGCAGTTCTTC	CASSLFSVPSYNEQFF
-	TRBV10-3	-	TRBJ2-7	TGTGCCACGGCAGGGGACCGCAAATTGATCTACGAGCAGTACTTC	CATAGDRKLIYEQYF
-	TRBV4-2	-	TRBJ1-6	TGTGCCAGCAGCCAAGATTTCACCTATAATTCACCCCTCCACTTT	CASSQDFTYNSPLHF
-	TRBV24-1	TRBD1	TRBJ2-3	TGTGCCACCGGGGACAGCCACTCAGATACGCAGTATTTT	CATGDSHSDTQYF
-	TRBV29-1	-	TRBJ1-3	TGCAGCGTTCGAACAGGTGGTGGAAACACCATATATTTT	CSVRTGGGNTIYF
-	TRBV6-5	-	TRBJ1-5	TGTGCCAGCAGTTACCCAGGACAGAATAGCAATCAGCCCCAGCATTTT	CASSYPGQNSNQPQHF
-	TRBV20-1	-	TRBJ1-1	TGCAGTGCTAGTAAAGGGGTGAACACTGAAGCTTTCTTT	CSASKGVNTEAFF
-	TRBV5-1	TRBD1	TRBJ2-2	TGCGCCAGCACCCCTCGACAGGGGTCGGACACCGGGGAGCTGTTTTTT	CASTPRQGSDTGELFF
-	TRBV28	-	TRBJ1-2	TGTGCCAGCAGCCCCCCGGGGGCGGGGGCCTATGGCTACACCTTC	CASSPPGAGAYGYTF
-	TRBV15	TRBD1	TRBJ1-4	TGTGCCACCAGCAGAGAAGGGGGCCGACCGCGGGAAAAACTGTTTTTT	CATSREGGRPREKLFF